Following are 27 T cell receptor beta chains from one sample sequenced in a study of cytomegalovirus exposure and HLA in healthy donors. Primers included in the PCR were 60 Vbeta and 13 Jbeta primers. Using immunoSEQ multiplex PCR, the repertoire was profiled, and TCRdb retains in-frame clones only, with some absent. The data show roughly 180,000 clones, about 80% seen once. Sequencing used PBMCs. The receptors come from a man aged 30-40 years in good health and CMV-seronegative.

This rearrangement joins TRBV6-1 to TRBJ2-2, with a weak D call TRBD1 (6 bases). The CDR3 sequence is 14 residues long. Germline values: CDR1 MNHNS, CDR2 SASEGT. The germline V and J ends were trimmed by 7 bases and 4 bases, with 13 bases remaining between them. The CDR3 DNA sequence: TGTGCCAGCACCTCAGGGGTGGGCACCGGGGAGCTGTTTTTT. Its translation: CASTSGVGTGELFF.

In DNA form, the CDR3 reads TGTGCCAGCCGCAGATCAGGGGGCCTGAGCTACGAGCAGTACTTC. Translated, it gives CASRRSGGLSYEQYF. The chain carries TRBV6-5 and TRBJ2-7, with 8 positions matching TRBD1. The CDR3 consists of 15 residues. The V gene's germline CDR1 is MNHEY and CDR2 SVGAGI. V shed 8 bases, J shed 3 bases, and the junction held 12 bases outside the gene matches.

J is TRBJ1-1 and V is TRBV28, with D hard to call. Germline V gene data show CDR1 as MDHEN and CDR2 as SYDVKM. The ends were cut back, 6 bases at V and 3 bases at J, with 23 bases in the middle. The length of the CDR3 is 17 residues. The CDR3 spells CASSPPGRPGRDTEAFF. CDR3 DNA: TGTGCCAGCAGCCCTCCGGGCCGACCCGGGAGGGACACTGAAGCTTTCTTT.

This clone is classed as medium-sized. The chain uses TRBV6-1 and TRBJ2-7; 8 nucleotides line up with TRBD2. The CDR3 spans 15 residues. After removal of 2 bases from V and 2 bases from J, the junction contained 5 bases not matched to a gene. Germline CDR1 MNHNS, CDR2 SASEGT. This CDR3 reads CASSENGGEAYEQYF. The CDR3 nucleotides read TGTGCCAGCAGTGAAAACGGGGGGGAGGCCTACGAGCAGTACTTC.

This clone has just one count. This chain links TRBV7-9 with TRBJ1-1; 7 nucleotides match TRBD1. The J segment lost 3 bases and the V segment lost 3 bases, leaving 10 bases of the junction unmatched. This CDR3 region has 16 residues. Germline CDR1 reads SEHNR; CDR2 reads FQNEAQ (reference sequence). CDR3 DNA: TGTGCCAGCAGCTTGGGCGGACAGGACTGGGACACTGAAGCTTTCTTT. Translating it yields CASSLGGQDWDTEAFF.

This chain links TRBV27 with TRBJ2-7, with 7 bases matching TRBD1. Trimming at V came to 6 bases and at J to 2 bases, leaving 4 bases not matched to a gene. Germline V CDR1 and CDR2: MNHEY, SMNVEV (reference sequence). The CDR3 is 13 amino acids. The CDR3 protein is CASRAGGPYEQYF. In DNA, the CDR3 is TGTGCCAGCAGGGCAGGGGGTCCCTACGAGCAGTACTTC.

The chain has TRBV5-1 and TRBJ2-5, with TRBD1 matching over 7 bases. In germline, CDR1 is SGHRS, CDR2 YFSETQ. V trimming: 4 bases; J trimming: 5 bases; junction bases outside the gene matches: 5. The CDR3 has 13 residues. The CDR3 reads CASSRDRRETQYF. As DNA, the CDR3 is TGCGCCAGCAGCCGGGACAGAAGGGAGACCCAGTACTTC.

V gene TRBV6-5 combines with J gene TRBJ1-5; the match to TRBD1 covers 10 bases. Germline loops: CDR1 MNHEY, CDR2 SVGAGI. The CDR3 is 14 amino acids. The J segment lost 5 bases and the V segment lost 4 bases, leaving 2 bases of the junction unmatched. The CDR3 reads CASSFGTGDQPQHF. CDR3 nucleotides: TGTGCCAGCAGTTTCGGGACAGGGGATCAGCCCCAGCATTTT.

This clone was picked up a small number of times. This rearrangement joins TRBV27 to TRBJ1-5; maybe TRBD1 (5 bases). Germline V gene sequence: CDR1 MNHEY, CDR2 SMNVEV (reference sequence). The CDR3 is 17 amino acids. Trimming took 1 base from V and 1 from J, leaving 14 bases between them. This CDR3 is CASSLYPPGGSNQPQHF. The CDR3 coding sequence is TGTGCCAGCAGTTTATATCCCCCCGGGGGGAGCAATCAGCCCCAGCATTTT.

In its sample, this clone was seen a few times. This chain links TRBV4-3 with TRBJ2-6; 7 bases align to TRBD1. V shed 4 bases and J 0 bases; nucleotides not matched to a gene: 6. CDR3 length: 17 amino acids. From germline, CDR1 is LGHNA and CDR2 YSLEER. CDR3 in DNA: TGCGCCAGCAGCCGGTCGACAGGGAGCTCTGGGGCCAACGTCCTGACTTTC. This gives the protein CASSRSTGSSGANVLTF.

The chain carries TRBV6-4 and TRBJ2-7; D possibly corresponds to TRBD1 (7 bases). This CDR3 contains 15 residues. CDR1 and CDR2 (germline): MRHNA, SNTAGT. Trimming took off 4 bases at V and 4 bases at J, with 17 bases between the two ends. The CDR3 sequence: CASSARAGGGYEQYF. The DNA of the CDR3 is TGTGCCAGCAGTGCGCGGGCAGGGGGAGGTTACGAGCAGTACTTC.

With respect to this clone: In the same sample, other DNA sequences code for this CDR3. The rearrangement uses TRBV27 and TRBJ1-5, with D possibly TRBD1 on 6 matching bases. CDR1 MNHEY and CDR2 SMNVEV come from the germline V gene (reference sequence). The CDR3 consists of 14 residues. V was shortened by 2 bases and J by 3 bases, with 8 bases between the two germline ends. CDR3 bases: TGTGCCAGCAGTTTAAACAGGGTCAATCAGCCCCAGCATTTT. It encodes CASSLNRVNQPQHF.

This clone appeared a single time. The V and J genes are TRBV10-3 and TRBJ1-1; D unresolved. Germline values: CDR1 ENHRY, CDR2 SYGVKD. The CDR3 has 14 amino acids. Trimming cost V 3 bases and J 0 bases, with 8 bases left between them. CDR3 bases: TGTGCCATCAGTGATCCGGGGATGAACACTGAAGCTTTCTTT. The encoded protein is CAISDPGMNTEAFF.

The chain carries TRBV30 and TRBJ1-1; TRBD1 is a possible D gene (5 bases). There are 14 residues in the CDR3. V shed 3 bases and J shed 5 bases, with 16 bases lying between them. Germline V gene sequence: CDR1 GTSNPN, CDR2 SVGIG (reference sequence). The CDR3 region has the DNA TGTGCCTGGAGCGGGACGCGGGGGAGGACTGAAGCTTTCTTT. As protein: CAWSGTRGRTEAFF.

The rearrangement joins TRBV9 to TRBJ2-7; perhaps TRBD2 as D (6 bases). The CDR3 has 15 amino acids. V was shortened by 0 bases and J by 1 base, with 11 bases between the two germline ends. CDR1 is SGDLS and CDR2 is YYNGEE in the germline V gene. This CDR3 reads CASSVGGEASYEQYF. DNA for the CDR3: TGTGCCAGCAGCGTAGGAGGGGAGGCGTCCTACGAGCAGTACTTC.

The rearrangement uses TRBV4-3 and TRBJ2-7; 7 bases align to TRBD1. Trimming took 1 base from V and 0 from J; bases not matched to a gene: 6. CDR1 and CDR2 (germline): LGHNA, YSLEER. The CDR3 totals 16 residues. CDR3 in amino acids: CASSQAQGSYSYEQYF. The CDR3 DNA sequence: TGCGCCAGCAGCCAAGCACAGGGGTCTTACTCCTACGAGCAGTACTTC.

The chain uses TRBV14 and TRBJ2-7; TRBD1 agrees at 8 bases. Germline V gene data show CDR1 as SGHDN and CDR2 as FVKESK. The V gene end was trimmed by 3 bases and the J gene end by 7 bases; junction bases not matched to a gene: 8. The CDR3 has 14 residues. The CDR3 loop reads CASSQTGAAREQYF. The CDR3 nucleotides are TGTGCCAGCAGCCAGACAGGGGCCGCGAGGGAGCAGTACTTC. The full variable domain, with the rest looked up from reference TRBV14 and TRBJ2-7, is EAGVTQFPSHSVIEKGQTVTLRCDPISGHDNLYWYRRVMGKEIKFLLHFVKESKQDESGMPNNRFLAERTGGTYSTLKVQPAELEDSGVYFCASSQTGAAREQYFGPGTRLTVT.

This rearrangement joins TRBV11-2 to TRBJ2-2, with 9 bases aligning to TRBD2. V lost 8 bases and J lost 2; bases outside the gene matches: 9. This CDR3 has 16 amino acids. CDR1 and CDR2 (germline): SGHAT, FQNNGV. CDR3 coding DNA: TGTGCCAGCCGCGCTTTAGCGGGGGATAACACCGGGGAGCTGTTTTTT. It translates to CASRALAGDNTGELFF.

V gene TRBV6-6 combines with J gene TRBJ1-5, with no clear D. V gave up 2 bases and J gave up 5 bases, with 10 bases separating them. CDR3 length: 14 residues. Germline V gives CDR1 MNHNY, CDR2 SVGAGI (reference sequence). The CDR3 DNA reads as TGTGCCAGCAGTTACGCTGAGGCTTATCAGCCCCAGCATTTT. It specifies CASSYAEAYQPQHF.

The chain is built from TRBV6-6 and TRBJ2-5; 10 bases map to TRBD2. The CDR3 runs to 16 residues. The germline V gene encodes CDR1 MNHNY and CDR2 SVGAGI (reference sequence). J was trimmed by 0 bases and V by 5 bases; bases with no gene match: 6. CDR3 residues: CASSHGTSVYQETQYF. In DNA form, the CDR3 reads TGTGCCAGCAGTCACGGGACTAGCGTGTACCAAGAGACCCAGTACTTC.

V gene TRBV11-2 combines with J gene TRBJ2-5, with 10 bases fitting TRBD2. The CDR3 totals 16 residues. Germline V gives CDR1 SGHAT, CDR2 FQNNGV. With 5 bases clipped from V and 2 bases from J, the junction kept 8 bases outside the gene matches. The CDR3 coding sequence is TGTGCCAGCAGCCGGACTAGCGGAACAACTCAAGAGACCCAGTACTTC. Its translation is CASSRTSGTTQETQYF.

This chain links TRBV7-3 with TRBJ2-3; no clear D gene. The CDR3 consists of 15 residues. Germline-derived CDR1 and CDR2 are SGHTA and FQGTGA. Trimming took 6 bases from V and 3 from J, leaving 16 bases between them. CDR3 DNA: TGTGCCAGCAGTCTTAGTGGAGTCTATACAGATACGCAGTATTTT. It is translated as CASSLSGVYTDTQYF.

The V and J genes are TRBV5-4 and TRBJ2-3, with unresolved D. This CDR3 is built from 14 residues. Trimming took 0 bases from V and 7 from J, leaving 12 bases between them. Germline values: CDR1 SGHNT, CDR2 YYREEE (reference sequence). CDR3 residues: CASSLVASRNTQYF. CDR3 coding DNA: TGTGCCAGCAGCTTGGTTGCTAGTCGGAATACGCAGTATTTT. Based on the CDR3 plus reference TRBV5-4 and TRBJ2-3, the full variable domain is ETGVTQSPTHLIKTRGQQVTLRCSSQSGHNTVSWYQQALGQGPQFIFQYYREEENGRGNFPPRFSGLQFPNYSSELNVNALELDDSALYLCASSLVASRNTQYFGPGTRLTVL.

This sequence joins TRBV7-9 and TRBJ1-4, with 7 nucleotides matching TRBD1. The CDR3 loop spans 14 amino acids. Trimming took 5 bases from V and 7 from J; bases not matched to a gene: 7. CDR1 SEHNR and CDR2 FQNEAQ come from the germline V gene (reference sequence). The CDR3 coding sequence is TGTGCCAGCAGCCCCTCTTGGGACAGTGAAAAACTGTTTTTT. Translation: CASSPSWDSEKLFF.

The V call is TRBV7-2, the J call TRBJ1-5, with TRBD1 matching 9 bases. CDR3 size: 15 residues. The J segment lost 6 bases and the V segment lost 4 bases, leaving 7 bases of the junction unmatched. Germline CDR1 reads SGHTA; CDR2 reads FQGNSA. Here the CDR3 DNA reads TGTGCCAGCAGCTCGGGACAGGGAGGCGGTCAGCCCCAGCATTTT. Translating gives CASSSGQGGGQPQHF.

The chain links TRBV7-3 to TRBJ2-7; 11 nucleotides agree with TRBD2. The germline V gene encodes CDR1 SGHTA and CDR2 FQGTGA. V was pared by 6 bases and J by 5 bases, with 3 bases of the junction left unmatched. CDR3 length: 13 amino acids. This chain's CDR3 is CASSLAGGNEQYF. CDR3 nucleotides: TGTGCCAGCAGTCTAGCGGGAGGCAACGAGCAGTACTTC. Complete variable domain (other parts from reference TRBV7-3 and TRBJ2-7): GAGVSQTPSNKVTEKGKYVELRCDPISGHTALYWYRQSLGQGPEFLIYFQGTGAADDSGLPNDRFFAVRPEGSVSTLKIQRTERGDSAVYLCASSLAGGNEQYFGPGTRLTVT.

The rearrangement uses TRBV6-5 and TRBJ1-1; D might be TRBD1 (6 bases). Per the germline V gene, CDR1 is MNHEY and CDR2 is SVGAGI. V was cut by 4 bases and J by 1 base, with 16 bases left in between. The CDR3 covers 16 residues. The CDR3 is CASSSPGGAGNTEAFF. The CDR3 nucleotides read TGTGCCAGCAGTTCCCCGGGGGGGGCAGGGAACACTGAAGCTTTCTTT.